A single sample gave rise to the 20 T cell receptor beta chains below, sequenced in a study of T cell responses to AZD1222 COVID-19 vaccine. Sequenced by immunoSEQ multiplex PCR; TCRdb stores in-frame clones only, minus some. The table lists 100,000 or so clones, 70% to 90% of them singletons. The input for sequencing was peripheral blood, taken on day 0 of AZD1222 vaccination. The receptors shown here come from an adult in good health.

This chain uses TRBV9 with TRBJ1-3, with TRBD1 as a possible D gene (5 bases). Trimming left V 3 bases short and J 4 bases short, with 17 bases between. The CDR3 covers 16 residues. From germline, CDR1 is SGDLS and CDR2 YYNGEE. For the CDR3, the DNA is TGTGCCAGCAGCGAGGGGCCAGGGAATCAAGGAAACACCATATATTTT. This gives the protein CASSEGPGNQGNTIYF.

The V call is TRBV7-3, the J call TRBJ2-1; 9 bases align to TRBD2. The CDR3 sequence is 16 residues long. CDR1 SGHTA and CDR2 FQGTGA come from the germline V gene. V was clipped by 0 bases and J by 2 bases; unmatched bases: 2. The CDR3 region has the DNA TGTGCCAGCAGCTTAACCGCGGGAGGGACCTACAATGAGCAGTTCTTC. This sequence encodes CASSLTAGGTYNEQFF.

The chain carries TRBV3-1 (or the pseudogene TRBV3-2) and TRBJ1-5; 8 bases are shared with TRBD1. With 4 bases clipped from V and 1 base from J, the junction kept 3 bases outside the gene matches. The germline V gene encodes CDR1 LGHDT and CDR2 YNNKEL (reference sequence). This CDR3 is 15 amino acids long. The CDR3 here is CASSPGGGSNQPQHF. CDR3 coding DNA: TGTGCCAGCAGCCCAGGGGGCGGGAGCAATCAGCCCCAGCATTTT.

V usage is TRBV4-1 and J usage is TRBJ2-7; TRBD2 matches at 11 bases. This CDR3 is 15 amino acids long. Germline V CDR1 and CDR2: MGHRA, YSYEKL. Germline trimming cut 0 bases from V and 6 bases from J; bases unmatched to any gene: 4. The CDR3 protein is CASSQDRLAGSEQYF. CDR3 nucleotides: TGCGCCAGCAGCCAAGATCGACTAGCGGGGAGCGAGCAGTACTTC.

This chain uses TRBV20-1 with TRBJ2-7; D possibly uses TRBD1 or TRBD2 (5 bases each). The CDR3 is 11 residues long. Trimming removed 7 bases at V and 6 bases at J, with 13 bases between. Germline V gives CDR1 DFQATT, CDR2 SNEGSKA (reference sequence). The CDR3 is CSGWGWGEQYF. The CDR3, as DNA: TGCAGTGGATGGGGGTGGGGCGAGCAGTACTTC.

The chain combines TRBV18 with TRBJ2-1; D ambiguous. Germline V gene sequence: CDR1 KGHSH, CDR2 LQKENI. The ends were cut back, 3 bases at V and 4 bases at J, with 10 bases in the middle. CDR3 length: 14 amino acids. The CDR3 bases are TGTGCCAGCTCACCCAGTCAGGCGTACAATGAGCAGTTCTTC. Amino acid sequence: CASSPSQAYNEQFF.

The chain carries TRBV18 and TRBJ1-2; 9 bases are a match to TRBD1. In germline, CDR1 is KGHSH, CDR2 LQKENI. With 3 bases clipped from V and 7 bases from J, the junction kept 12 bases outside the gene matches. This CDR3 has 16 residues. The CDR3 DNA reads TGTGCCAGCTCACCCCTTCAGAGACAGGGGGAGCGTGGCTACACCTTC. This gives the protein CASSPLQRQGERGYTF.

The chain employs TRBV6-6 and TRBJ2-7, with TRBD2 identical over 12 bases. The CDR3 covers 14 residues. Germline assignment: CDR1 MNHNY and CDR2 SVGAGI (reference sequence). The junction had 8 bases not matched to a gene; V was cut back by 8 bases and J by 6 bases. For the CDR3, the DNA is TGTGCCAGCGGCGGACTAGCGGGAAATGGCGAGCAGTACTTC. Residues: CASGGLAGNGEQYF.

The rearrangement uses TRBV27 and TRBJ2-1, with TRBD2 matching over 7 bases. CDR1 is MNHEY and CDR2 is SMNVEV in the germline V gene (reference sequence). The CDR3 loop spans 15 amino acids. The ends lost 3 bases at V and 8 bases at J; junction bases unmatched: 10. The CDR3 protein is CASSFISGAFDEQFF. The CDR3 DNA reads TGTGCCAGCAGTTTCATAAGCGGGGCCTTTGATGAGCAGTTCTTC.

The chain employs TRBV5-8 and TRBJ2-2; 15 nucleotides match TRBD2. The CDR3 consists of 16 residues. Germline V lookup: CDR1 SGHTS, CDR2 YDEGEE. The V segment lost 3 bases and the J segment 7 bases; nucleotides outside the gene matches: 4. In nucleotides, the CDR3 is TGTGCCAGCAGCTCGGGACTAGCGGGAGGAGGCGGGGAGCTGTTTTTT. It is translated as CASSSGLAGGGGELFF.

The chain employs TRBV9 and TRBJ2-1, with 9 bases identical to TRBD2. Losses at the gene ends were 7 bases for V and 5 bases for J; bases not matched to a gene: 7. CDR1 is SGDLS, CDR2 YYNGEE, per germline. This CDR3 has 14 amino acids. This chain's CDR3 is CASGETSGNNEQFF. CDR3 DNA: TGTGCCAGCGGCGAGACTAGCGGAAACAATGAGCAGTTCTTC.

The J gene is TRBJ2-3, the V gene TRBV6-2 or TRBV6-3; 12 positions agree with TRBD2. Germline CDR1 reads MNHEY; CDR2 reads SVGEGT. Germline trimming cut 6 bases from V and 4 bases from J; bases unmatched to any gene: 5. The CDR3 extends over 15 amino acids. CDR3 nucleotides: TGTGCCAGCAGCGGTCGACTAGCGGGAGCAGATACGCAGTATTTT. This translates into CASSGRLAGADTQYF.

This chain links TRBV20-1 with TRBJ1-5; 9 positions agree with TRBD1. The J segment lost 5 bases and the V segment lost 3 bases, leaving 8 bases of the junction unmatched. Germline loops: CDR1 DFQATT, CDR2 SNEGSKA (reference sequence). The CDR3 totals 15 residues. The DNA of the CDR3 is TGCAGTGCTAGTTTTGGGACAGGGAAAGATCAGCCCCAGCATTTT. It is translated as CSASFGTGKDQPQHF.

V and J are TRBV6-1 and TRBJ2-1; tentatively, D is TRBD1 or TRBD2 (6 bases each). CDR1 is MNHNS, CDR2 SASEGT, per germline. CDR3 length equals 21 residues. Trimming stripped 1 base from V and 11 bases from J, with 36 bases between. DNA for the CDR3: TGTGCCAGCAGTGAAGGTCGCTGGGGCCTCTCCCGCATGGGGGGCCGCGGACAGCAGTTCTTC. Its translation is CASSEGRWGLSRMGGRGQQFF.

The chain combines TRBV4-1 with TRBJ1-4, with unresolved D. The CDR3 covers 15 residues. V was clipped by 0 bases and J by 7 bases, with 12 bases between them. CDR1 and CDR2 (germline): MGHRA, YSYEKL. In DNA, the CDR3 is TGCGCCAGCAGCCAAGATGGCGGAGGAGGTGAAAAACTGTTTTTT. Translated, it gives CASSQDGGGGEKLFF.

The V gene is TRBV19, the J gene TRBJ2-7, with 12 bases identical to TRBD2. V was pared by 5 bases and J by 6 bases, with 8 bases of the junction left unmatched. This CDR3 is built from 15 residues. Looked up from germline, CDR1 is LNHDA and CDR2 is SQIVND (reference sequence). The CDR3 sequence: CASSPVASGRGEQYF. The CDR3 bases are TGTGCCAGTAGTCCGGTGGCTAGCGGGAGGGGCGAGCAGTACTTC.

The V and J genes are TRBV6-5 and TRBJ1-2; D is perhaps TRBD1 (5 bases). The V end was cut by 7 bases, the J end by 7 bases, with 13 bases between. This CDR3 comprises 12 residues. Per germline, CDR1 MNHEY and CDR2 SVGAGI. CDR3 amino acids: CASMMTRGGYTF. As DNA, the CDR3 is TGTGCCAGCATGATGACGAGGGGTGGCTACACCTTC.

This clone showed up just once. The J gene is TRBJ2-7, the V gene TRBV15; 8 bases agree with TRBD2. V lost 1 base to trimming and J lost 4 bases; unmatched junction nucleotides: 6. Germline V gene data show CDR1 as LNHNV and CDR2 as YYDKDF (reference sequence). CDR3 length equals 15 residues. CDR3 amino acids: CATSRARGAGYEQYF. The CDR3 nucleotides are TGTGCCACCAGCAGAGCGCGGGGGGCGGGTTACGAGCAGTACTTC.

The chain joins TRBV5-1 to TRBJ1-1; the match to TRBD1 covers 7 bases. Per the germline V gene, CDR1 is SGHRS and CDR2 is YFSETQ. Trimming at V came to 6 bases and at J to 1 base, leaving 6 bases not matched to a gene. This CDR3 is 14 amino acids long. The CDR3 nucleotides are TGCGCCAGCACTCGGGACAGTTCGAACACTGAAGCTTTCTTT. Protein: CASTRDSSNTEAFF.

The rearrangement joins TRBV11-3 to TRBJ2-5, with D unresolved. CDR3 length: 13 amino acids. CDR1 is SGHNT and CDR2 is YENEEA in the germline V gene. The V and J ends lost 2 bases and 2 bases respectively, with 6 bases between them. DNA of the CDR3: TGTGCCAGCAGCTTAAGCAGTCAAGAGACCCAGTACTTC. This gives the protein CASSLSSQETQYF. Combining the CDR3 with reference TRBV11-3 and TRBJ2-5 gives the whole variable domain EAGVVQSPRYKIIEKKQPVAFWCNPISGHNTLYWYLQNLGQGPELLIRYENEEAVDDSQLPKDRFSAERLKGVDSTLKIQPAELGDSAVYLCASSLSSQETQYFGPGTRLLVL.